The 26 T cell receptor beta chains given below trace back to one sample, sequenced in a study of vaccination effects on CD4 cells after COVID-19 (dated by TCRdb to the early 2020s). To prepare the library, the immunoSEQ multiplex PCR assay was applied. TCRdb carries this immuneACCESS record with in-frame sequences only. Its versions omit some clonotypes, under half of them owing to an unresolved V gene in the studies checked, with the rest unexplained. The sample table lists 30,000 to 40,000 clones, around 73% of them with a count of one. The ten largest clones capture 27% of the sample. The antigens for these receptors are not known. In the ViraFEST assay, PBMC were stimulated with viral peptide pools, and antigen-specific CD4+ T cell clonotypes were then identified by expansion using TCR sequencing. After less than 13 days of culture, CD4+ T cells were isolated with the EasySep CD4+ T cell isolation kit. Healthy vaccine recipients had no prior SARS-CoV-2 infection, confirmed by negative nucleocapsid antibodies before and after vaccination.

The specimen was CD4+ T cells from PBMCs cultured with HCoV-OC43 spike peptides, collected before COVID-19 vaccination. The cell subset or site label of this sample denotes: HCoV-OC43 spike overlapping peptide pool stimulation. The receptors derive from a human donor who received a COVID-19 vaccine.

The chain has TRBV28 and TRBJ1-2; no clear D. The CDR3 consists of 13 residues. V was cut by 3 bases and J by 4 bases, with 9 bases left in between. Looked up from germline, CDR1 is MDHEN and CDR2 is SYDVKM. The CDR3: CASSLAVSYGYTF. CDR3 sequence (DNA): TGTGCCAGCAGTTTGGCAGTTAGCTATGGCTACACCTTC.

The rearrangement joins TRBV4-1 to TRBJ2-2; D is ambiguous. Trimming removed 0 bases at V and 5 bases at J, with 10 bases between. The CDR3 is 15 residues long. The germline V gene encodes CDR1 MGHRA and CDR2 YSYEKL. As DNA, the CDR3 is TGCGCCAGCAGCCAAGAGGCTCTGGTTACCGGGGAGCTGTTTTTT. Protein: CASSQEALVTGELFF.

The rearrangement joins TRBV19 to TRBJ2-1, with D maybe TRBD2 (6 bases). Germline V gene lookup returns CDR1 LNHDA and CDR2 SQIVND (reference sequence). V lost 3 bases and J lost 7, with 19 bases in between. The CDR3 spans 16 residues. For the CDR3, the DNA is TGTGCCAGTAGTATCAACCCATACCGGGCGGGGAATGAGCAGTTCTTC. Translated, it gives CASSINPYRAGNEQFF.

This clone was recorded a few times. The rearrangement joins TRBV5-1 to TRBJ2-6; 8 bases fit TRBD1. Germline CDR1 reads SGHRS; CDR2 reads YFSETQ. The CDR3 runs 15 residues. Trimming cost V 3 bases and J 1 base; bases outside gene matches: 0. The CDR3 sequence: CASSWTGSGANVLTF. DNA for the CDR3: TGCGCCAGCAGCTGGACAGGGTCTGGGGCCAACGTCCTGACTTTC.

The sample holds a few counts of this clone. This chain joins TRBV2 and TRBJ1-5; D not certain. The CDR3 is 12 amino acids. Per germline, CDR1 SNHLY and CDR2 FYNNEI. V gave up 1 base and J gave up 6 bases, with 4 bases separating them. In DNA, the CDR3 is TGTGCCAGCAGTGAAGTGGGTCAGCCCCAGCATTTT. It encodes CASSEVGQPQHF.

The rearrangement links TRBV7-8 to TRBJ1-2, with D possibly matching TRBD1 (6 bases). The V gene lost 0 bases and the J gene lost 8 bases, with 16 bases spanning the gap. The germline gives CDR1 SGHVS, CDR2 FQNEAQ. The CDR3 consists of 15 residues. The CDR3 DNA reads as TGTGCCAGCAGCTTAGCGCCGGAGGGGGTGTGGGGCTACACCTTC. Translated: CASSLAPEGVWGYTF.

The V gene is TRBV30, the J gene TRBJ1-3; 7 bases are shared with TRBD1. J lost 0 bases, V lost 4 bases, and 6 bases had no gene match. The CDR3 loop spans 15 amino acids. Per germline, CDR1 GTSNPN and CDR2 SVGIG (reference sequence). For the CDR3, the DNA is TGTGCCTGGACCAAGGCAGGGGGCTCTGGAAACACCATATATTTT. This translates into CAWTKAGGSGNTIYF. Based on the CDR3 plus reference TRBV30 and TRBJ1-3, the full variable domain is SQTIHQWPATLVQPVGSPLSLECTVEGTSNPNLYWYRQAAGRGLQLLFYSVGIGQISSEVPQNLSASRPQDRQFILSSKKLLLSDSGFYLCAWTKAGGSGNTIYFGEGSWLTVV.

The chain joins TRBV19 to TRBJ2-3, with 14 bases identical to TRBD2. There are 15 residues in the CDR3. V lost 6 bases to trimming and J lost 6 bases; unmatched junction nucleotides: 5. The germline V gene encodes CDR1 LNHDA and CDR2 SQIVND (reference sequence). The CDR3 protein is CASRGLAGDPDTQYF. In DNA form, the CDR3 reads TGTGCCAGTAGGGGACTAGCGGGAGACCCGGATACGCAGTATTTT.

The V gene is TRBV2, the J gene TRBJ1-1, with D possibly TRBD1 on 5 matching bases. Germline-derived CDR1 and CDR2 are SNHLY and FYNNEI. Trimming left V 8 bases short and J 5 bases short, with 15 bases between. The CDR3 is 13 residues long. As DNA, the CDR3 is TGTGCCAGCCAGGAGGGGATGAGGACTGAAGCTTTCTTT. Translation: CASQEGMRTEAFF.

The chain recombines TRBV18 with TRBJ2-5, with D hard to call. Germline V gene data show CDR1 as KGHSH and CDR2 as LQKENI. Trimming cost V 5 bases and J 2 bases, with 3 bases left between them. CDR3 length: 11 residues. The CDR3 bases are TGTGCCAGCTCAGCGCAAGAGACCCAGTACTTC. Translating it yields CASSAQETQYF.

This sequence joins TRBV2 and TRBJ2-7; no clear D. Trimming stripped 3 bases from V and 3 bases from J, with 9 bases between. CDR3 size: 13 residues. Germline assignment: CDR1 SNHLY and CDR2 FYNNEI. In DNA form, the CDR3 reads TGTGCCAGCAGTGAGCTCGAAGTCTACGAGCAGTACTTC. Translation gives CASSELEVYEQYF.

The chain recombines TRBV6-5 with TRBJ1-1; TRBD1 might be the D (6 bases). Germline lookup yields CDR1 MNHEY and CDR2 SVGAGI. The CDR3 has 14 residues. V lost 6 bases and J 0 bases, leaving 11 bases between the germline ends. The CDR3 sequence: CASSPGALNTEAFF. The CDR3 DNA sequence: TGTGCCAGCAGCCCAGGGGCCCTGAACACTGAAGCTTTCTTT.

This rearrangement joins TRBV5-4 to TRBJ1-5; perhaps TRBD1 as D (5 bases). The germline V and J ends were trimmed by 2 bases and 2 bases, with 17 bases remaining between them. CDR1 and CDR2 (germline): SGHNT, YYREEE (reference sequence). The CDR3 runs to 17 residues. Written as DNA, the CDR3 is TGTGCCAGCAGCTTCCAACACCCTGGAGGGGGCAATCAGCCCCAGCATTTT. Amino acid sequence: CASSFQHPGGGNQPQHF. Complete variable domain (other parts from reference TRBV5-4 and TRBJ1-5): ETGVTQSPTHLIKTRGQQVTLRCSSQSGHNTVSWYQQALGQGPQFIFQYYREEENGRGNFPPRFSGLQFPNYSSELNVNALELDDSALYLCASSFQHPGGGNQPQHFGDGTRLSIL.

This chain connects TRBV18 to TRBJ2-2, with 7 bases that match TRBD1. The CDR3 runs to 15 residues. Germline CDR1 and CDR2: KGHSH and LQKENI. Unmatched junction bases numbered 3, after V lost 0 bases and J lost 5 bases. This CDR3 is CASSPPTGKTGELFF. CDR3 nucleotides: TGTGCCAGCTCACCACCGACAGGGAAGACCGGGGAGCTGTTTTTT.

V is TRBV20-1 and J is TRBJ1-2, with D tentatively TRBD1 (6 bases). CDR3 size: 11 residues. Germline-derived CDR1 and CDR2 are DFQATT and SNEGSKA (reference sequence). V shed 6 bases and J shed 7 bases, with 12 bases lying between them. The CDR3 loop reads CSAQDSPGYTF. CDR3 bases: TGCAGTGCCCAGGACAGTCCTGGCTACACCTTC.

V and J are TRBV18 and TRBJ1-4, with D uncertain. Germline CDR1 and CDR2: KGHSH and LQKENI. The length of the CDR3 is 17 residues. The V and J ends lost 1 base and 0 bases respectively, with 12 bases between them. The CDR3 reads CASSPQAPPATNEKLFF. The CDR3 region has the DNA TGTGCCAGCTCACCACAAGCCCCCCCCGCAACTAATGAAAAACTGTTTTTT.

This clone has more than one count but fewer than ten. This chain connects TRBV5-4 to TRBJ1-2; no reliable D call. CDR1 and CDR2 (germline): SGHNT, YYREEE (reference sequence). The V end lost 2 bases, the J end lost 4 bases, and 9 bases lay between the germline ends. This CDR3 region has 13 residues. The CDR3 region is CASSLYRSYGYTF. CDR3 in DNA: TGTGCCAGCAGCTTATACAGAAGCTATGGCTACACCTTC.

In this sample, this clone turned up a few times. The rearrangement uses TRBV5-5 and TRBJ1-1; 8 bases map to TRBD1. V was pared by 2 bases and J by 4 bases, with 1 base of the junction left unmatched. The germline V gene has CDR1 SGHKS and CDR2 YYEKEE (reference sequence). CDR3 length: 13 residues. CDR3 region: CASSFGQGTEAFF. CDR3 in DNA: TGTGCCAGCAGCTTTGGACAGGGCACTGAAGCTTTCTTT.

The V and J genes are TRBV5-1 and TRBJ2-3; 14 positions match TRBD2. The CDR3 covers 18 residues. Germline loops: CDR1 SGHRS, CDR2 YFSETQ. V shed 4 bases, J shed 0 bases, and the junction held 7 bases outside the gene matches. The CDR3 sequence is CASSRGTSGRTSTDTQYF. The CDR3 DNA follows: TGCGCCAGCAGCCGAGGGACTAGCGGGAGAACTAGCACAGATACGCAGTATTTT.

This clone was seen a single time. The genes are TRBV5-1 and TRBJ2-5; TRBD2 matches 14 bases. Germline loops: CDR1 SGHRS, CDR2 YFSETQ. The CDR3 is 15 amino acids. After removal of 0 bases from V and 5 bases from J, the junction contained 0 bases not matched to a gene. In DNA form, the CDR3 reads TGCGCCAGCAGCTTGGGACTAGCGGGGGGGGAGACCCAGTACTTC. Protein product: CASSLGLAGGETQYF.

The CDR3 sequence is CASSGGTGNTEAFF. DNA of the CDR3: TGCGCCAGCAGCGGGGGGACAGGTAACACTGAAGCTTTCTTT. The chain carries TRBV5-1 and TRBJ1-1; TRBD1 matches at 8 bases. V shed 4 bases, J shed 2 bases, and the junction held 4 bases outside the gene matches. Germline V lookup: CDR1 SGHRS, CDR2 YFSETQ. CDR3 length: 14 amino acids.

V usage is TRBV10-3 and J usage is TRBJ1-3; D not resolved. The CDR3 is 13 amino acids. Germline-derived CDR1 and CDR2 are ENHRY and SYGVKD. Between the trimmed V and J ends, which lost 6 bases and 0 bases, there was a span of 6 bases. This chain's CDR3 is CAISPNSGNTIYF. CDR3 DNA sequence: TGTGCCATCAGCCCCAACTCTGGAAACACCATATATTTT.

Details on this clone: The same CDR3 arises from other DNA sequences in this sample as well. J is TRBJ1-5 and V is TRBV30, with 9 bases lining up with TRBD1. The CDR3 runs 13 residues. V lost 0 bases to trimming and J lost 7 bases; unmatched junction nucleotides: 1. Germline lookup yields CDR1 GTSNPN and CDR2 SVGIG (reference sequence). The DNA of the CDR3 is TGTGCCTGGAGTGTGGACAGGGGACAGCCCCAGCATTTT. Encoded protein: CAWSVDRGQPQHF. Filled out from reference TRBV30 and TRBJ1-5, the complete variable domain reads SQTIHQWPATLVQPVGSPLSLECTVEGTSNPNLYWYRQAAGRGLQLLFYSVGIGQISSEVPQNLSASRPQDRQFILSSKKLLLSDSGFYLCAWSVDRGQPQHFGDGTRLSIL.

Only one count was recorded for this clone. The genes are TRBV2 and TRBJ1-5; no definite D call. From germline, CDR1 is SNHLY and CDR2 FYNNEI. This CDR3 is 14 amino acids long. Trimming shortened V by 6 bases and J by 0 bases, and 9 bases separated the two germline ends. The CDR3 spells CASRSKGSNQPQHF. The DNA for the CDR3 is TGTGCCAGCAGGTCGAAGGGTAGCAATCAGCCCCAGCATTTT.

CDR3: CASSLMTGRANEQFF. Here the CDR3 DNA reads TGTGCCAGCAGCTTAATGACAGGGAGGGCCAATGAGCAGTTCTTC. V gene TRBV11-1 combines with J gene TRBJ2-1; D tentatively fits TRBD1 or TRBD2 (7 bases each). The ends were cut back, 2 bases at V and 6 bases at J, with 14 bases in the middle. This CDR3 contains 15 residues. Germline assignment: CDR1 SGHAT and CDR2 FQDESV (reference sequence).

V usage is TRBV27 and J usage is TRBJ2-5, with 11 bases lining up with TRBD1. V trimming: 0 bases; J trimming: 4 bases; junction bases outside the gene matches: 1. The germline V gene has CDR1 MNHEY and CDR2 SMNVEV (reference sequence). The CDR3 has 15 residues. The CDR3 is CASSLSGTGGETQYF. The DNA of the CDR3 is TGTGCCAGCAGTTTATCGGGGACAGGGGGAGAGACCCAGTACTTC.